The 26 T cell receptor beta chains in this list originate from one sample, sequenced in a study of metastatic and nonmetastatic thyroid tumors. MiXCR reprocessed the PCR reads for TCRdb. Of about 14,000 clones listed, about 22% are singletons. Among the patients, none had received any treatment before thyroid surgery. Sequenced sample: blood. These receptor sequences come from a female donor with papillary thyroid cancer or a benign thyroid nodule (not recorded which). Some clones in this sample may be carry-over from other donors' samples.

This clone occurred many times. The chain links TRBV7-9 to TRBJ2-3; TRBD2 aligns across 7 bases. The CDR3 loop spans 13 amino acids. From germline, CDR1 is SEHNR and CDR2 FQNEAQ (reference sequence). The V and J ends lost 4 bases and 4 bases, in that order; junction bases with no gene match: 2. The CDR3 here is CASSSGGPDTQYF. The DNA of the CDR3 is TGTGCCAGCAGCTCGGGGGGTCCAGATACGCAGTATTTT.

Sample share makes this clone medium-sized. V is TRBV28 and J is TRBJ2-1, with D possibly TRBD2 on 6 matching bases. In germline, CDR1 is MDHEN, CDR2 SYDVKM. This CDR3 is 15 amino acids long. The germline V and J ends were trimmed by 6 bases and 5 bases, with 17 bases remaining between them. The CDR3 here is CASRFAGITDNEQFF. The DNA for the CDR3 is TGTGCCAGCAGATTCGCGGGGATCACCGACAATGAGCAGTTCTTC.

In its sample, this clone ranks as medium-sized (0.01 to 0.1%). The chain has TRBV5-1 and TRBJ2-7; D unclear. Germline CDR1 reads SGHRS; CDR2 reads YFSETQ. The V end lost 2 bases, the J end lost 2 bases, and 11 bases lay between the germline ends. This CDR3 is built from 14 residues. CDR3 region: CASSLNEATYEQYF. The CDR3 DNA is TGCGCCAGCAGCTTAAATGAGGCTACCTACGAGCAGTACTTC.

The DNA for the CDR3 is TGCAGTGCTCTCGGTTACGGGAGGGGGGCAGATACGCAGTATTTT. Translation gives CSALGYGRGADTQYF. This chain uses TRBV20-1 with TRBJ2-3; 8 bases are shared with TRBD2. V dropped 5 bases and J dropped 4; count of bases not matched to a gene: 11. The length of the CDR3 is 15 residues. Germline CDR1 reads DFQATT; CDR2 reads SNEGSKA (reference sequence).

By sample share, this clone is medium-sized. This sequence joins TRBV6-1 and TRBJ2-1; 13 bases map to TRBD2. The germline CDR1 and CDR2 sequences are MNHNS and SASEGT. This CDR3 is 15 amino acids long. The V segment lost 7 bases and the J segment 4 bases; nucleotides outside the gene matches: 4. The CDR3 loop is CASIRLAGGYNEQFF. The CDR3 DNA is TGTGCCAGCATCCGACTAGCGGGGGGATACAATGAGCAGTTCTTC.

This clone was recorded only once. The junction shows a germline mismatch at one end, possibly a read error. The genes are TRBV7-6 and TRBJ1-5; weak D call: TRBD1 (6 bases). CDR3 length: 16 amino acids. Germline assignment: CDR1 SGHVS and CDR2 FNYEAQ. This chain's CDR3 is CANSPWNRVANQPQHF. The CDR3 DNA reads TGTGCCAACAGCCCTTGGAACAGGGTTGCCAATCAGCCCCAGCATTTT.

This clone was counted ten times or more. This chain links TRBV10-3 with TRBJ1-1; no reliable D call. The ends were cut back, 7 bases at V and 1 base at J, with 10 bases in the middle. Germline CDR1 ENHRY, CDR2 SYGVKD. CDR3 length: 13 amino acids. The CDR3: CAITNDRNTEAFF. The CDR3 DNA is TGTGCCATCACGAACGATCGGAACACTGAAGCTTTCTTT.

This clone appeared a few times. In nucleotides, the CDR3 is TGTGCCAGCAGGGGAATGGGGGCCTACGGCTACACCTTC. Its protein product is CASRGMGAYGYTF. The J gene is TRBJ1-2, the V gene TRBV6-1; maybe TRBD1 (6 bases). Germline lookup yields CDR1 MNHNS and CDR2 SASEGT. V lost 6 bases and J lost 8, with 16 bases in between. The CDR3 totals 13 residues.

A few counts support this clone. One end of the junction fails to match germline, which may point to a read error. The sample holds other DNA sequences that translate to the same CDR3. V and J are TRBV10-2 and TRBJ1-2; the D is unclear. Germline V gene lookup returns CDR1 WSHSY and CDR2 SAAADI. The CDR3 has 13 residues. The CDR3 sequence is CASSESTLTSYTF. CDR3 bases: TGCGCCAGCAGTGAGTCGACTCTTACTAGCTACACCTTT.

The genes are TRBV6-1 and TRBJ1-1, with D possibly TRBD1 on 6 matching bases. V was pared by 6 bases and J by 7 bases, with 30 bases between. This CDR3 comprises 18 residues. Germline CDR1 and CDR2: MNHNS and SASEGT. CDR3 sequence (DNA): TGTGCCAGCAGAGACAGCCTCTCTTGGGGGCGCGGGAGTTTTGAAGCTTTCTTT. It codes for CASRDSLSWGRGSFEAFF.

In its sample, this clone was seen many times. The V call is TRBV28, the J call TRBJ1-1; 7 bases are a match to TRBD1. This CDR3 has 16 amino acids. V was pared by 1 base and J by 4 bases, with 9 bases of the junction left unmatched. CDR1 is MDHEN, CDR2 SYDVKM, per germline. The CDR3 DNA reads as TGTGCCAGCAGTTTATTAGGTGGAGGGGGCTTCACTGAAGCTTTCTTT. Its translation: CASSLLGGGGFTEAFF. The variable domain in full, with the rest retrieved from reference TRBV28 and TRBJ1-1, is DVKVTQSSRYLVKRTGEKVFLECVQDMDHENMFWYRQDPGLGLRLIYFSYDVKMKEKGDIPEGYSVSREKKERFSLILESASTNQTSMYLCASSLLGGGGFTEAFFGQGTRLTVV.

About this clone: Other nucleotide sequences in the sample specify the same CDR3. The V gene is TRBV20-1, the J gene TRBJ2-1, with D possibly TRBD1 on 5 matching bases. The V gene's germline CDR1 is DFQATT and CDR2 SNEGSKA (reference sequence). This CDR3 is 14 amino acids long. V gave up 3 bases and J gave up 10 bases, with 19 bases separating them. CDR3 DNA sequence: TGCAGTGCTAGCCCCACAGGCGGCTCGAACGAGCAGTTCTTC. Translated, it gives CSASPTGGSNEQFF.

This clone is medium-sized. The rearrangement uses TRBV12-3 or TRBV12-4 and TRBJ1-1, with D uncertain. The length of the CDR3 is 11 residues. Trimming took 1 base from V and 9 from J, leaving 6 bases between them. The CDR3 coding sequence is TGTGCCAGCAGTTTAGGCCAGAAAGCTTTCTTT. It yields the protein CASSLGQKAFF.

This clone occurred once. This chain links TRBV5-1 with TRBJ2-7; possible D gene TRBD1, 6 bases. CDR1 and CDR2 (germline): SGHRS, YFSETQ. The CDR3 has 14 amino acids. Trimming removed 1 base at V and 6 bases at J, with 14 bases between. Written as DNA, the CDR3 is TGCGCCAGCAGCTTGTCGGACAGACGTACCGAGCAGTACTTC. Translated, it gives CASSLSDRRTEQYF.

This clone was found a few times. The J gene is TRBJ2-5, the V gene TRBV6-2 or TRBV6-3; D is unclear. V lost 6 bases to trimming and J lost 5 bases, with 13 bases between them. The CDR3 has 13 residues. Germline CDR1 is MNHEY and CDR2 is SVGEGT. The chain's CDR3 is CASRDWISETQYF. In DNA, the CDR3 is TGTGCCAGCAGGGATTGGATATCGGAGACCCAGTACTTC.

The table lists this clone with many counts. The V call is TRBV2, the J call TRBJ1-1; D is perhaps TRBD1 (5 bases). Germline V lookup: CDR1 SNHLY, CDR2 FYNNEI. Trimming removed 6 bases from V and 8 bases from J, with 16 bases in between. The CDR3 spans 13 residues. CDR3 region: CASSLKGMGEAFF. Here the CDR3 DNA reads TGTGCCAGCAGCCTCAAGGGGATGGGGGAAGCTTTCTTT. The full variable domain, completed using reference TRBV2 and TRBJ1-1, is EPEVTQTPSHQVTQMGQEVILRCVPISNHLYFYWYRQILGQKVEFLVSFYNNEISEKSEIFDDQFSVERPDGSNFTLKIRSTKLEDSAMYFCASSLKGMGEAFFGQGTRLTVV.

By share of the sample, this clone is medium-sized (0.01 to 0.1%). The chain recombines TRBV7-9 with TRBJ2-7; the match to TRBD2 covers 10 bases. Looked up from germline, CDR1 is SEHNR and CDR2 is FQNEAQ (reference sequence). The V and J ends lost 4 bases and 1 base, in that order; junction bases with no gene match: 4. This CDR3 contains 15 residues. The DNA for the CDR3 is TGTGCCAGCAGCTCGACTAGCGGGTATTCCTACGAGCAGTACTTC. This codes for CASSSTSGYSYEQYF.

This clone was counted many times. This sequence joins TRBV10-3 and TRBJ2-2; D is unresolved. Trimming took 8 bases from V and 4 from J, leaving 17 bases between them. CDR1 and CDR2 (germline): ENHRY, SYGVKD. The CDR3 has 15 residues. The DNA for the CDR3 is TGTGCCATCTCTGGGCCCGAAAAAAGCACCGGGGAGCTGTTTTTT. Residues: CAISGPEKSTGELFF.

This clone was counted at least ten times. The chain couples TRBV5-1 to TRBJ2-3; 7 bases are shared with TRBD1. Germline-derived CDR1 and CDR2 are SGHRS and YFSETQ. The CDR3 has 18 residues. V trimming: 1 base; J trimming: 4 bases; junction bases outside the gene matches: 15. Here the CDR3 reads CASSLKQGLGVGADTQYF. The CDR3 DNA sequence: TGCGCCAGCAGCTTGAAACAGGGGTTGGGAGTTGGGGCAGATACGCAGTATTTT.

The rearrangement uses TRBV6-2 or TRBV6-3 and TRBJ1-1; D might be TRBD1 (6 bases). Germline V gene data show CDR1 as MNHEY and CDR2 as SVGEGT. The CDR3 loop spans 15 amino acids. Trimming took off 0 bases at V and 0 bases at J, with 8 bases between the two ends. The CDR3, as DNA: TGTGCCAGCAGTTACTCGGACAGCATGAACACTGAAGCTTTCTTT. Its translation is CASSYSDSMNTEAFF.

The sample holds one count of this clone. The chain is built from TRBV5-1 and TRBJ1-5, with 8 bases fitting TRBD1. V lost 2 bases, J lost 1 base, and 8 bases stayed unmatched. Germline CDR1 reads SGHRS; CDR2 reads YFSETQ. This CDR3 is built from 17 residues. The CDR3 is CASSLEQGARSNQPQHF. DNA for the CDR3: TGCGCCAGCAGCTTAGAGCAGGGGGCGCGAAGCAATCAGCCCCAGCATTTT.

By share of the sample, this clone is medium-sized. The chain couples TRBV12-3 or TRBV12-4 to TRBJ1-2; D unclear. V dropped 5 bases and J dropped 3 bases, with 7 bases sitting between them. The CDR3 sequence is 12 residues long. In nucleotides, the CDR3 is TGTGCCAGCAGTGAACGGGACTATGGCTACACCTTC. Its protein product is CASSERDYGYTF.

Ten or more counts support this clone. The chain links TRBV3-1 to TRBJ1-4, with no clear D. CDR3 length: 13 amino acids. Germline lookup yields CDR1 LGHDT and CDR2 YNNKEL (reference sequence). V was cut by 3 bases and J by 8 bases, with 10 bases left in between. The CDR3: CASSQGSFEKLFF. The CDR3 DNA reads as TGTGCCAGCAGCCAGGGTTCTTTCGAAAAACTGTTTTTT.

This chain links TRBV4-1 with TRBJ1-1; the D is unclear. Trimming stripped 1 base from V and 4 bases from J, with 7 bases between. Germline V gene sequence: CDR1 MGHRA, CDR2 YSYEKL. The CDR3 covers 13 residues. The CDR3 DNA reads as TGCGCCAGCAGCCAAGGGTGGGTCACTGAAGCTTTCTTT. Residues: CASSQGWVTEAFF.

In this sample, this clone turned up many times. The CDR3 region is CSASVGNSGANVLTF. In DNA, the CDR3 is TGCAGTGCTAGCGTCGGGAACTCTGGGGCCAACGTCCTGACTTTC. V gene TRBV20-1 combines with J gene TRBJ2-6, with D perhaps TRBD2 (5 bases). The CDR3 loop spans 15 amino acids. The germline gives CDR1 DFQATT, CDR2 SNEGSKA (reference sequence). The V and J ends lost 3 bases and 0 bases respectively, with 9 bases between them.

This clone was picked up many times. The rearrangement uses TRBV2 and TRBJ2-3, with 12 bases aligning to TRBD2. Germline CDR1 reads SNHLY; CDR2 reads FYNNEI. The V gene end was trimmed by 6 bases and the J gene end by 6 bases; junction bases not matched to a gene: 7. This CDR3 is 15 amino acids long. CDR3 region: CASRELAGGWDTQYF. DNA of the CDR3: TGTGCCAGCAGAGAACTAGCGGGGGGTTGGGATACGCAGTATTTT.